The clone carrying this T cell receptor beta chain appeared a few times. This entry is derived from a study of early T cells in non-severe SARS-CoV-2 infection. The CDR3 extends over 17 amino acids. Trimming left V 0 bases short and J 3 bases short, with 14 bases between. The V gene's germline CDR1 is LGHDT and CDR2 YNNKEL (reference sequence). TCRdb redid the calling of the 5' RACE reads with MiXCR, one entry per CDR3 protein. Of around 80,000 distinct CDR3 sequences listed, 10% to 15% are singletons. The TCR was taken from an adult who was a healthcare worker with PCR-confirmed SARS-CoV-2 infection or an uninfected control (not recorded which). Sequenced: whole blood. The genes are TRBV3-1 and TRBJ2-2, with a tentative D call TRBD1 (6 bases). The CDR3 bases are TGTGCCAGCAGCCAAGAAGGAGGACAGACATACACCGGGGAGCTGTTTTTT. This codes for CASSQEGGQTYTGELFF.